The 25 T cell receptor beta chains below come from one sample, sequenced in a study of beta chain features in type 1 diabetes (dated by TCRdb to the late 2010s). The library was generated by the immunoSEQ multiplex PCR assay. The entire amount of isolated RNA was reverse transcribed using the High Capacity cDNA Reverse Transcription Kit, so the sequenced TCRB transcripts were expressed ones. TCRdb carries this immuneACCESS record with in-frame sequences only. Its versions omit some clonotypes, under half of them owing to an unresolved V gene in the studies checked, with the rest unexplained. Recorded for this sample are 900,000 or so clones; roughly 15% of them occurred a single time. 0.02% to 0.03% of the sample lies in the top ten. Sequences were obtained from naive CD4+ T cells from blood. The cell subset or site label corresponds to: true naive CD4+ T cells. These receptors all come from a woman aged 18-29 years in good health.

V is TRBV27 and J is TRBJ2-7; the D gene is possibly TRBD2 (7 bases). The germline CDR1 and CDR2 sequences are MNHEY and SMNVEV (reference sequence). Trimming cost V 5 bases and J 3 bases, with 11 bases left between them. This CDR3 is 13 amino acids long. The CDR3 bases are TGTGCCAGCAGTCCCGGGGGGCACTACGAGCAGTACTTC. Protein sequence: CASSPGGHYEQYF.

This clone was counted between two and nine times. The chain joins TRBV6-6 to TRBJ2-3; possible D gene TRBD2, 5 bases. With 1 base removed from V and 1 base from J, the gap between germline ends came to 6 bases. The germline V gene encodes CDR1 MNHNY and CDR2 SVGAGI (reference sequence). The CDR3 totals 14 residues. The CDR3 reads CASSYWRGTDTQYF. For the CDR3, the DNA is TGTGCCAGCAGTTACTGGCGGGGCACAGATACGCAGTATTTT.

This clone has just a few counts. The chain uses TRBV2 and TRBJ2-5; no reliable D call. CDR1 and CDR2 (germline): SNHLY, FYNNEI. Deletions cut 2 bases from V and 4 bases from J, with 20 bases between. The CDR3 extends over 17 amino acids. Here the CDR3 DNA reads TGTGCCAGCAGTGAATTGGTGCCCGATAAGGGAAGAGAGACCCAGTACTTC. This encodes CASSELVPDKGRETQYF. Using reference TRBV2 and TRBJ2-5 for the parts outside the CDR3, the full variable domain is EPEVTQTPSHQVTQMGQEVILRCVPISNHLYFYWYRQILGQKVEFLVSFYNNEISEKSEIFDDQFSVERPDGSNFTLKIRSTKLEDSAMYFCASSELVPDKGRETQYFGPGTRLLVL.

This clone occurred a few times. The rearrangement uses TRBV7-6 and TRBJ2-2; maybe TRBD2 (6 bases). With 4 bases removed from V and 4 bases from J, the gap between germline ends came to 19 bases. The germline CDR1 and CDR2 sequences are SGHVS and FNYEAQ. The CDR3 consists of 17 residues. Here the CDR3 DNA reads TGTGCCAGCAGCTCGAGCGCACCGGGACTCCGCACCGGGGAGCTGTTTTTT. This codes for CASSSSAPGLRTGELFF.

The chain has TRBV9 and TRBJ2-1; no reliable D call. CDR3 length equals 15 residues. Germline-derived CDR1 and CDR2 are SGDLS and YYNGEE. V was clipped by 4 bases and J by 0 bases, with 11 bases between them. The CDR3 coding sequence is TGTGCCAGCAGCCCCCGCCCGAGCTCCTACAATGAGCAGTTCTTC. Its translation: CASSPRPSSYNEQFF.

About this clone itself: At the DNA level, this CDR3 is encoded by other sequences in the same sample as well. This chain links TRBV7-3 with TRBJ1-1; 8 nucleotides agree with TRBD1. Trimming at V came to 5 bases and at J to 3 bases, leaving 2 bases not matched to a gene. The CDR3 consists of 13 residues. The germline V gene has CDR1 SGHTA and CDR2 FQGTGA. The CDR3 nucleotides are TGTGCCAGCAGCCCGGACAGGGACACTGAAGCTTTCTTT. This gives the protein CASSPDRDTEAFF.

The sample holds a few counts of this clone. This chain connects TRBV9 to TRBJ2-1; D gene uncertain. Germline CDR1 and CDR2: SGDLS and YYNGEE. This CDR3 comprises 15 residues. The V end was cut by 0 bases, the J end by 5 bases, with 12 bases between. The CDR3: CASSVGGVENNEQFF. The CDR3 bases are TGTGCCAGCAGCGTAGGGGGTGTAGAAAACAATGAGCAGTTCTTC.

Points on this clone: This same CDR3 is encoded by further DNA sequences in the sample. In nucleotides, the CDR3 is TGTGCCAGCAGTTCTCCCGGATCAGGGGCAGATACGCAGTATTTT. Amino acids: CASSSPGSGADTQYF. The chain combines TRBV28 with TRBJ2-3; a possible D gene is TRBD1 (6 bases). The CDR3 contains 15 residues. The V gene's germline CDR1 is MDHEN and CDR2 SYDVKM. The germline V and J ends were trimmed by 4 bases and 4 bases, with 15 bases remaining between them.

This clone showed up just a few times. V and J are TRBV4-2 and TRBJ2-1; the D is unclear. Trimming removed 0 bases from V and 6 bases from J, with 6 bases in between. Germline assignment: CDR1 LGHNA and CDR2 YNFKEQ. The CDR3 extends over 13 amino acids. The CDR3 nucleotides read TGTGCCAGCAGCCAAGATTCATTCAATGAGCAGTTCTTC. This sequence encodes CASSQDSFNEQFF.

The chain is built from TRBV28 and TRBJ2-1; TRBD1 is a possible D gene (6 bases). Deletions cut 9 bases from V and 9 bases from J, with 18 bases between. This CDR3 has 13 residues. Germline V gene data show CDR1 as MDHEN and CDR2 as SYDVKM. This CDR3 is CASKGQQKGEQFF. The CDR3 DNA reads as TGTGCCAGTAAAGGACAGCAGAAAGGTGAGCAGTTCTTC.

This clone was observed a few times. The chain joins TRBV7-9 to TRBJ1-1; unclear D gene. V lost 3 bases and J lost 1, with 6 bases in between. The germline V gene has CDR1 SEHNR and CDR2 FQNEAQ (reference sequence). The CDR3 covers 13 residues. CDR3 sequence: CASSFGENTEAFF. The CDR3 DNA reads as TGTGCCAGCAGCTTCGGAGAGAACACTGAAGCTTTCTTT.

V gene TRBV18 combines with J gene TRBJ2-3; maybe TRBD2 (5 bases). Germline CDR1 is KGHSH and CDR2 is LQKENI. The CDR3 is made up of 19 amino acids. Trimming removed 2 bases at V and 0 bases at J, with 21 bases between. CDR3 DNA: TGTGCCAGCTCACCATGGAGGCAGCCGGCACTTTCTAGCACAGATACGCAGTATTTT. It specifies CASSPWRQPALSSTDTQYF.

This clone came up a few times. The CDR3 is CASSLVRGAQYF. The CDR3 bases are TGTGCCAGCAGCTTAGTCAGGGGGGCCCAGTACTTC. V gene TRBV7-2 combines with J gene TRBJ2-5, with D perhaps TRBD1 (7 bases). Germline V gene sequence: CDR1 SGHTA, CDR2 FQGNSA. The CDR3 totals 12 residues. Trimming pared 1 base from V and 9 bases from J, leaving 9 bases between. The full variable domain, completed using reference TRBV7-2 and TRBJ2-5, is GAGVSQSPSNKVTEKGKDVELRCDPISGHTALYWYRQSLGQGLEFLIYFQGNSAPDKSGLPSDRFSAERTGGSVSTLTIQRTQQEDSAVYLCASSLVRGAQYFGPGTRLLVL.

This clone was recorded a few times. The CDR3 region has the DNA TGTGCCAGCAGTTTTTCGGACAGGGGAGATACGCAGTATTTT. It encodes CASSFSDRGDTQYF. The J gene is TRBJ2-3, the V gene TRBV28; 9 bases are a match to TRBD1. Trimming cost V 3 bases and J 5 bases; bases outside gene matches: 3. Germline V gives CDR1 MDHEN, CDR2 SYDVKM. This CDR3 spans 14 amino acids.

The chain uses TRBV11-3 and TRBJ2-1, with a possible D match to TRBD2 (6 bases). The germline V and J ends were trimmed by 1 base and 1 base, with 11 bases remaining between them. CDR3 length: 16 residues. Germline CDR1 SGHNT, CDR2 YENEEA. The CDR3 spells CASSLGLAYSYNEQFF. CDR3 nucleotide sequence: TGTGCCAGCAGCTTAGGGCTAGCGTATTCCTACAATGAGCAGTTCTTC.

This clone came up a few times. This chain joins TRBV6-6 and TRBJ1-2; D possibly corresponds to TRBD1 (5 bases). This CDR3 comprises 14 residues. The germline gives CDR1 MNHNY, CDR2 SVGAGI (reference sequence). The V and J ends lost 6 bases and 8 bases respectively, with 19 bases between them. The CDR3 reads CASSHPPQEGGYTF. The CDR3 DNA sequence: TGTGCCAGCAGCCACCCCCCCCAGGAGGGGGGCTACACCTTC.

The chain joins TRBV11-2 to TRBJ2-1; perhaps TRBD1 as D (6 bases). This CDR3 spans 14 amino acids. V lost 4 bases to trimming and J lost 8 bases, with 15 bases between them. Germline V CDR1 and CDR2: SGHAT, FQNNGV. The CDR3 DNA follows: TGTGCCAGCAGCTCCCTCAAGGGGGTCTATGAGCAGTTCTTC. Translated, it gives CASSSLKGVYEQFF.

There are a few counts of this clone. The genes are TRBV5-1 and TRBJ2-1, with 10 bases lining up with TRBD2. Trimming took 2 bases from V and 8 from J; bases not matched to a gene: 7. The CDR3 has 15 residues. CDR1 is SGHRS and CDR2 is YFSETQ in the germline V gene. The CDR3 DNA is TGCGCCAGCAGCTTAGGTATTAGCGGGAGGTATGAGCAGTTCTTC. Translating it yields CASSLGISGRYEQFF.

This chain connects TRBV7-3 to TRBJ2-2; possible D gene TRBD2, 5 bases. The V gene lost 5 bases and the J gene lost 7 bases, with 8 bases spanning the gap. Germline-derived CDR1 and CDR2 are SGHTA and FQGTGA. The CDR3 runs 12 residues. CDR3 nucleotide sequence: TGTGCCAGCAGCGTGGGGAGCGGGGAGCTGTTTTTT. Translated, it gives CASSVGSGELFF.

This clone appeared a few times. This chain joins TRBV18 and TRBJ1-2; 10 positions match TRBD1. Germline V gene data show CDR1 as KGHSH and CDR2 as LQKENI. The CDR3 has 14 residues. V gave up 4 bases and J gave up 3 bases; unmatched junction bases: 2. CDR3: CASSRGTGDYGYTF. CDR3 DNA sequence: TGTGCCAGCTCACGAGGGACAGGGGACTATGGCTACACCTTC.

V is TRBV19 and J is TRBJ2-1; 16 bases agree with TRBD2. This CDR3 is 17 amino acids long. The V gene end was trimmed by 4 bases and the J gene end by 13 bases; junction bases not matched to a gene: 13. CDR1 and CDR2 from the germline V gene are LNHDA and SQIVND (reference sequence). The CDR3 loop reads CASSNPGLAGGPWSQFF. The CDR3 DNA sequence: TGTGCCAGTAGTAACCCGGGACTAGCGGGAGGGCCCTGGAGTCAGTTCTTC.

This clone has only a few counts. The chain recombines TRBV20-1 with TRBJ2-5; maybe TRBD2 (5 bases). Germline V lookup: CDR1 DFQATT, CDR2 SNEGSKA (reference sequence). V dropped 6 bases and J dropped 6 bases, with 11 bases sitting between them. CDR3 length equals 11 residues. As DNA, the CDR3 is TGCAGTGCCTCTCCGGGAAAGACCCAGTACTTC. Translated: CSASPGKTQYF.

The genes are TRBV5-4 and TRBJ2-7, with TRBD2 identical over 7 bases. J gave up 4 bases and V 0 bases, and 7 bases lay outside the gene matches. The CDR3 covers 15 residues. Germline values: CDR1 SGHNT, CDR2 YYREEE (reference sequence). The CDR3 here is CASSLDQGGLYEQYF. The CDR3 DNA sequence: TGTGCCAGCAGCTTGGATCAGGGAGGGCTTTACGAGCAGTACTTC. The whole variable domain, remainder taken from reference TRBV5-4 and TRBJ2-7, is ETGVTQSPTHLIKTRGQQVTLRCSSQSGHNTVSWYQQALGQGPQFIFQYYREEENGRGNFPPRFSGLQFPNYSSELNVNALELDDSALYLCASSLDQGGLYEQYFGPGTRLTVT.

The J gene is TRBJ2-1, the V gene TRBV7-9, with TRBD2 matching 12 bases. With V trimmed by 1 base and J by 2 bases, 6 bases remained unmatched. Per the germline V gene, CDR1 is SEHNR and CDR2 is FQNEAQ (reference sequence). This CDR3 comprises 18 residues. This CDR3 is CASSLVRTSGIAYNEQFF. The CDR3 DNA reads as TGTGCCAGCAGCTTAGTTAGGACTAGCGGGATTGCCTACAATGAGCAGTTCTTC.

This clone was detected a few times. The chain has TRBV18 and TRBJ2-3; TRBD2 aligns across 15 bases. The V gene's germline CDR1 is KGHSH and CDR2 LQKENI. V trimming: 2 bases; J trimming: 2 bases; junction bases outside the gene matches: 8. This CDR3 contains 19 residues. The CDR3 region is CASSPGTSGGTSPTDTQYF. CDR3 bases: TGTGCCAGCTCACCAGGGACTAGCGGGGGGACCTCCCCCACAGATACGCAGTATTTT.